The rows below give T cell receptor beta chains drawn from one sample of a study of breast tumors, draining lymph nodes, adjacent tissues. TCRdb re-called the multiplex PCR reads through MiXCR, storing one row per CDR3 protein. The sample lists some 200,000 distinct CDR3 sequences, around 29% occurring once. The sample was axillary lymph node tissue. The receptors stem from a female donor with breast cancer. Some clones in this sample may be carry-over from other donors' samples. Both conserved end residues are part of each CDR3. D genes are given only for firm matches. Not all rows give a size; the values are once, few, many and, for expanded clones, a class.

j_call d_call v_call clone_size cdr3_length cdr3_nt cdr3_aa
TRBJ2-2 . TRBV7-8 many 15 TGTGCCAGCAGCTTAGCGCGAGGGCGGGCCGGGGAGCTGTTTTTT CASSLARGRAGELFF
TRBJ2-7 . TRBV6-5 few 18 TGTGCCAGCAGTCACTCGATGGGGGTGGGGGGTCTGGCCTACGAGCAGTACTTC CASSHSMGVGGLAYEQYF
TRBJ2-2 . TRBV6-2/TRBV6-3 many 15 TGTGCCAGCAGTTATCAAGGGGCGAACACCGGGGAGCTGTTTTTT CASSYQGANTGELFF
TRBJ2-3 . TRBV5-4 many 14 TGTGCCAGCAGCCCCCCAGCTTCCACAGATACGCAGTATTTT CASSPPASTDTQYF
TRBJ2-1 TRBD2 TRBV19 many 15 TGTGCCAGTAGCATGAGCGGGAGGTCCCACAATGAGCAGTTCTTC CASSMSGRSHNEQFF
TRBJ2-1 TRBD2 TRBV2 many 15 TGTGCCAGCATGTGGCGACTAGCGGGGGGGCGTGAGCAGTTCTTC CASMWRLAGGREQFF
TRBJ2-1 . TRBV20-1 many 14 TGCAGTGCTAGCAGGGACAATTCTATCAATGAGCAGTTCTTC CSASRDNSINEQFF
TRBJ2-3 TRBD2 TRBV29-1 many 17 TGCAGCGTTGAAGATTCGGGACTAGTGGCCCCCACAGATACGCAGTATTTT CSVEDSGLVAPTDTQYF
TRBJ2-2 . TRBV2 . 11 TGTGCCACAGGGGAAACCGGGGAGCTGTTTTTT CATGETGELFF
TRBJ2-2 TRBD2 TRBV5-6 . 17 TGTGCCAGCAGCTTGGATAGCTCAGCGGGGGGCACCGGGGAGCTGTTTTTT CASSLDSSAGGTGELFF
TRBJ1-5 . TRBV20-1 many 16 TGCAGTGCTAGAGATCAGACAGCACGAGGCAATCAGCCCCAGCATTTT CSARDQTARGNQPQHF
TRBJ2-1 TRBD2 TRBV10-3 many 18 TGTGCCATCAGTGCTCCCGCCCCTAGCGGGGGGGAGTACAATGAGCAGTTCTTC CAISAPAPSGGEYNEQFF
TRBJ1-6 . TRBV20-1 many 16 TGCAGTGCTTCCCGAGGTCAGAGCTCCTATAATTCACCCCTCCACTTT CSASRGQSSYNSPLHF
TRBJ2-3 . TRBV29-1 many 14 TGCAGCGTTGCTACACCTACTAGCACAGATACGCAGTATTTT CSVATPTSTDTQYF
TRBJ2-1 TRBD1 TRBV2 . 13 TGTGCCAGCAGGACCCGGACAGGCAATGAGCAGTTCTTC CASRTRTGNEQFF
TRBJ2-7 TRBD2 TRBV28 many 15 TGTGCCAGCAGTCCCTCTAGCGGGAGTAGGAACGAGCAGTACTTC CASSPSSGSRNEQYF
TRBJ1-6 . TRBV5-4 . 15 TGTGCCAGCAGCTTGGCAGGGTCCTCTGGTCCACCCCTCCACTTT CASSLAGSSGPPLHF
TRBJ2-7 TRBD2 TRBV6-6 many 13 TGTGCCAGCAGCCGGACTAGCACCTACGAGCAGTACTTC CASSRTSTYEQYF
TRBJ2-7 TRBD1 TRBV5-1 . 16 TGCGCCAGCAGCTTGGGGCTTAGGGACAGGGGGCGCGAGCAGTACTTC CASSLGLRDRGREQYF
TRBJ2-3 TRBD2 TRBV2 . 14 TGTGCCAGCAGCCTTAGCGGGAGGACAGATACGCAGTATTTT CASSLSGRTDTQYF
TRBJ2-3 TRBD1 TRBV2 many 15 TGTGCCAGCAGTAGGACTTATCCAGGGGGAGATACGCAGTATTTT CASSRTYPGGDTQYF
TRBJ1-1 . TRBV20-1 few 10 TGCAGTGCTCCCCGGACTGAAGCTTTCTTT CSAPRTEAFF